Shown below are 16 T cell receptor beta chains from a single sample sequenced in a study of OX40 agonist ivuxolimab in advanced cancers. TCRdb keeps only in-frame clones here, not all; method: immunoSEQ multiplex PCR. The profile shows tens of thousands of clones, 89% of them singletons. Here the sequenced sample was CD4+ or CD8+ T cells sorted from blood, taken in a trial of the OX40 agonist ivuxolimab. Receptors originate from an adult with an advanced solid tumor such as melanoma, head and neck, liver or kidney cancer.

The V gene is TRBV19, the J gene TRBJ2-2; D is uncertain. With 0 bases removed from V and 4 bases from J, the gap between germline ends came to 9 bases. The germline V gene encodes CDR1 LNHDA and CDR2 SQIVND (reference sequence). CDR3 length: 15 residues. The CDR3 reads CASSIDSWGTGELFF. The CDR3 region has the DNA TGTGCCAGTAGTATAGACTCCTGGGGCACCGGGGAGCTGTTTTTT.

The genes are TRBV4-2 and TRBJ1-2; tentative D call: TRBD1 (6 bases). Trimming removed 4 bases from V and 5 bases from J, with 11 bases in between. The germline V gene encodes CDR1 LGHNA and CDR2 YNFKEQ. This CDR3 region has 13 residues. DNA of the CDR3: TGTGCCAGCAGCCCAGGACAGATGTATGGCTACACCTTC. Its translation: CASSPGQMYGYTF.

V is TRBV14 and J is TRBJ2-2; possibly TRBD1 for D (5 bases). CDR3 size: 17 residues. In germline, CDR1 is SGHDN, CDR2 FVKESK. Deletions cut 0 bases from V and 3 bases from J, with 14 bases between. CDR3 region: CASSQEVWQGYTGELFF. The CDR3 region has the DNA TGTGCCAGCAGCCAAGAAGTATGGCAGGGTTACACCGGGGAGCTGTTTTTT.

V and J are TRBV28 and TRBJ2-1; perhaps TRBD2 as D (5 bases). Trimming removed 6 bases from V and 12 bases from J, with 12 bases in between. Germline values: CDR1 MDHEN, CDR2 SYDVKM. This CDR3 comprises 11 residues. DNA of the CDR3: TGTGCCAGCAGCCTCGCTCGGGGGCAGTTCTTC. Translation: CASSLARGQFF. The complete variable domain, with remaining parts taken from reference TRBV28 and TRBJ2-1, reads DVKVTQSSRYLVKRTGEKVFLECVQDMDHENMFWYRQDPGLGLRLIYFSYDVKMKEKGDIPEGYSVSREKKERFSLILESASTNQTSMYLCASSLARGQFFGPGTRLTVL.

The chain couples TRBV5-1 to TRBJ2-5; TRBD2 is a possible D gene (6 bases). Germline lookup yields CDR1 SGHRS and CDR2 YFSETQ. The CDR3 consists of 16 residues. V dropped 0 bases and J dropped 5 bases, with 17 bases sitting between them. CDR3 coding DNA: TGCGCCAGCAGCTTGGGGCGCGGCCGGGAGACGGAGACCCAGTACTTC. Residues: CASSLGRGRETETQYF.

The chain has TRBV7-9 and TRBJ2-7; 10 bases match TRBD2. From germline, CDR1 is SEHNR and CDR2 FQNEAQ (reference sequence). CDR3 size: 13 residues. Unmatched junction bases numbered 3, after V lost 5 bases and J lost 5 bases. The CDR3 region has the DNA TGTGCCAGCAGCCTTACTAGCGGGAACGAGCAGTACTTC. Protein product: CASSLTSGNEQYF.

This sequence joins TRBV9 and TRBJ2-3; unclear D gene. Germline lookup yields CDR1 SGDLS and CDR2 YYNGEE. This CDR3 has 15 amino acids. The V end was cut by 0 bases, the J end by 4 bases, with 12 bases between. The CDR3 region is CASSVDSLGPDTQYF. CDR3 nucleotides: TGTGCCAGCAGCGTAGATAGCCTCGGCCCAGATACGCAGTATTTT.

The gene calls are TRBV20-1 and TRBJ1-1; D is unclear. The germline CDR1 and CDR2 sequences are DFQATT and SNEGSKA (reference sequence). The CDR3 loop spans 11 amino acids. Trimming cost V 8 bases and J 1 base, with 8 bases left between them. The CDR3 is CSWEQNTEAFF. The CDR3 nucleotides read TGCAGTTGGGAGCAGAACACTGAAGCTTTCTTT.

J is TRBJ1-2 and V is TRBV25-1; D possibly corresponds to TRBD1 (5 bases). The V end was cut by 1 base, the J end by 8 bases, with 11 bases between. CDR3 length equals 13 residues. CDR1 MGHDK and CDR2 SYGVNS come from the germline V gene. The CDR3: CASSEWGRLGYTF. The CDR3 coding sequence is TGTGCCAGCAGTGAATGGGGGAGGCTCGGCTACACCTTC.

The gene calls are TRBV2 and TRBJ2-7; 7 nucleotides agree with TRBD2. CDR3 length equals 15 residues. Germline values: CDR1 SNHLY, CDR2 FYNNEI. Germline trimming cut 2 bases from V and 0 bases from J; bases unmatched to any gene: 4. CDR3: CASSESAGSSYEQYF. In DNA form, the CDR3 reads TGTGCCAGCAGTGAATCAGCGGGGAGCTCCTACGAGCAGTACTTC.

The CDR3 DNA reads TGTGCCAGCAGTTTGACGGGGGGAGGCACTGAAGCTTTCTTT. Its translation: CASSLTGGGTEAFF. The chain is built from TRBV7-3 and TRBJ1-1, with a tentative D call TRBD1 (5 bases). The CDR3 runs to 14 residues. Germline V gene lookup returns CDR1 SGHTA and CDR2 FQGTGA. V was trimmed by 6 bases and J by 4 bases, leaving 15 bases between them.

The chain combines TRBV9 with TRBJ1-2, with a tentative D call TRBD1 (5 bases). The V gene's germline CDR1 is SGDLS and CDR2 YYNGEE. This CDR3 spans 11 amino acids. Trimming stripped 5 bases from V and 8 bases from J, with 10 bases between. The CDR3 protein is CASSGGRGYTF. The DNA for the CDR3 is TGTGCCAGCAGTGGGGGTCGGGGCTACACCTTC.

The V and J genes are TRBV11-3 and TRBJ1-1, with a weak D call TRBD1 (5 bases). The V gene lost 5 bases and the J gene lost 3 bases, with 10 bases spanning the gap. CDR1 is SGHNT, CDR2 YENEEA, per germline. The CDR3 length is 13 residues. In nucleotides, the CDR3 is TGTGCCAGCAGCCCCGACAGATACACTGAAGCTTTCTTT. Protein sequence: CASSPDRYTEAFF.

This clone was seen only once. The V and J genes are TRBV18 and TRBJ1-1; a weak D match, TRBD1 (5 bases). Looked up from germline, CDR1 is KGHSH and CDR2 is LQKENI. The V end was cut by 3 bases, the J end by 7 bases, with 15 bases between. The CDR3 contains 14 residues. CDR3 region: CASSPAGLRGEAFF. CDR3 nucleotide sequence: TGTGCCAGCTCACCTGCGGGTCTTAGGGGTGAAGCTTTCTTT.

This sequence joins TRBV9 and TRBJ1-1; no firm D call. The germline CDR1 and CDR2 sequences are SGDLS and YYNGEE. CDR3 size: 14 residues. Trimming pared 3 bases from V and 5 bases from J, leaving 14 bases between. The CDR3, as DNA: TGTGCCAGCAGCGCGGGCCTTACTAGGACTGAAGCTTTCTTT. It specifies CASSAGLTRTEAFF.

This clone appeared once. This chain joins TRBV6-1 and TRBJ1-2; no firm D call. Germline loops: CDR1 MNHNS, CDR2 SASEGT. This CDR3 region has 16 residues. The V end lost 1 base, the J end lost 5 bases, and 17 bases lay between the germline ends. The CDR3 sequence: CASSEERTLTLYGYTF. The DNA for the CDR3 is TGTGCCAGCAGTGAAGAGAGGACCCTAACGTTGTATGGCTACACCTTC.